The rows below give T cell receptor beta chains drawn from one sample of a study of T cells in Graves' hyperthyroidism and ophthalmopathy. TCRdb processed the multiplex PCR reads anew with MiXCR; each CDR3 protein has one entry. The sample has 550,000 to 600,000 distinct CDR3 sequences, approximately 15% seen once. The sample comprised blood. These receptors all come from a woman aged 18-35 years with Graves' ophthalmopathy. CDR3s include the opening cysteine and the closing phenylalanine or tryptophan. The D gene is left open where the match is weak. Size is omitted from some rows. Given values are once, few, many or a class for expanded clones.

cdr3_nt cdr3_aa j_call d_call clone_size v_call
TGTGCCAGCAGCTTAACCCCCCCGGGACTAGCAAGAACAGATACGCAGTATTTT CASSLTPPGLARTDTQYF TRBJ2-3 TRBD2 many TRBV7-3
TGTGCCAGCAGTGGACTACTCAGCAATCAGCCCCAGCATTTT CASSGLLSNQPQHF TRBJ1-5 - many TRBV2
TGTGCCACCGCGACAGGGTTCAATCAGCCCCAGCATTTT CATATGFNQPQHF TRBJ1-5 TRBD1 - TRBV19
TGTGCCAGCAGCCGACCCGGGACTAGGGGTAAGAATGAGCAGTTCTTC CASSRPGTRGKNEQFF TRBJ2-1 TRBD2 many TRBV12-3/TRBV12-4
TGTGCCAGCAGCCAAGAGAAGGCAGGGGCCCTAGAGATGGGGACCTACGAGCAGTACTTC CASSQEKAGALEMGTYEQYF TRBJ2-7 - few TRBV3-1
TGCAGCGTTGAATTCTGGGACAGGGAACTGTATGGCTACACCTTC CSVEFWDRELYGYTF TRBJ1-2 TRBD1 few TRBV29-1
TGTGCCAGCGGCGAGGACAGCGCTAGCAATCAGCCCCAGCATTTT CASGEDSASNQPQHF TRBJ1-5 - many TRBV2
TGCAGTGCTAGAGACACCACAGTACTAGCCTACGAGCAGTACTTC CSARDTTVLAYEQYF TRBJ2-7 - many TRBV20-1
TGTGCCACCAGCAGCCTCGCCATGGCGGGAAGGAAGGACAATGAGCAGTTCTTC CATSSLAMAGRKDNEQFF TRBJ2-1 - many TRBV15
TGTGCCAGCCTGCCGGGGGACAGGAGCGGTGCGCAGTATTTT CASLPGDRSGAQYF TRBJ2-3 TRBD1 - TRBV28
TGTGCCAGCAGCTCACAGGGAGGTGACACTGAAGCTTTCTTT CASSSQGGDTEAFF TRBJ1-1 - many TRBV12-3/TRBV12-4
TGTGCCAGCAGTTTTCTCCGGGGACAGGACCTTAATTCACCCCTCCACTTT CASSFLRGQDLNSPLHF TRBJ1-6 TRBD1 - TRBV12-3/TRBV12-4
TGTGCCAGCAGTGATACCGGGACAGCTAATTCACCCCTCCACTTT CASSDTGTANSPLHF TRBJ1-6 TRBD1 - TRBV6-1
TGCAGTGCTAGAGATATGGGTCAACGTAGAGGTGAGCAGTTCTTC CSARDMGQRRGEQFF TRBJ2-1 - - TRBV20-1